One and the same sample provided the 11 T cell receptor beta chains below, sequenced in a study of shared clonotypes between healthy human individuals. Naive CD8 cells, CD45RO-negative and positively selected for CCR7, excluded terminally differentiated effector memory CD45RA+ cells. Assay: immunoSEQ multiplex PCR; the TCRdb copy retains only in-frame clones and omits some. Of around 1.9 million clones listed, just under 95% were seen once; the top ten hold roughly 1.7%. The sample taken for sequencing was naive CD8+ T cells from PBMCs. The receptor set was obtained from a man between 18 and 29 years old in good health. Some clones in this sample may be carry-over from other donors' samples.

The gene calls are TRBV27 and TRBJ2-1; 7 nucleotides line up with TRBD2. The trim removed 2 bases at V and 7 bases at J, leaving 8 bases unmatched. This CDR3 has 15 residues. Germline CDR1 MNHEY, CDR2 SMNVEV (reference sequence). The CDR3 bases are TGTGCCAGCAGTTTACGGACTAGTCGGTTAAATGAGCAGTTCTTC. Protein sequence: CASSLRTSRLNEQFF.

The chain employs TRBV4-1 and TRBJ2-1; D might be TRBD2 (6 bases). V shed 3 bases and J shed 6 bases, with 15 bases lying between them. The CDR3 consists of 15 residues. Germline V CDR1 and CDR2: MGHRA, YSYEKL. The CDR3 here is CASSHGAGLVNEQFF. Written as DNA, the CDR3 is TGCGCCAGCAGCCACGGCGCGGGATTGGTCAATGAGCAGTTCTTC.

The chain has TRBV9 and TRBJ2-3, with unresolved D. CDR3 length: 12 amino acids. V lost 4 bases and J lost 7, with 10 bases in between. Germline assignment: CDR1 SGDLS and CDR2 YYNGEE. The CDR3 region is CASSPPGYTQYF. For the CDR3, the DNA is TGTGCCAGCAGCCCACCCGGGTATACGCAGTATTTT.

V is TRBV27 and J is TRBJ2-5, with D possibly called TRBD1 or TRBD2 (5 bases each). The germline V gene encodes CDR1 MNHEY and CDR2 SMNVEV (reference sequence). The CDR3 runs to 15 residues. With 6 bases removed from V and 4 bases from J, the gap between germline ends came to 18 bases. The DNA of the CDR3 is TGTGCCAGCAGGGCGATTGAGGGGCTAGGAGAGACCCAGTACTTC. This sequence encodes CASRAIEGLGETQYF.

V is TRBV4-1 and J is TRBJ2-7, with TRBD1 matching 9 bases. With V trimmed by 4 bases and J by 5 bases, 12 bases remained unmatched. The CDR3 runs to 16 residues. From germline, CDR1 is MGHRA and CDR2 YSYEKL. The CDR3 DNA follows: TGCGCCAGCAGCCCGCGTTCCCAACAGGGGGCGGACGAGCAGTACTTC. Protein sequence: CASSPRSQQGADEQYF.

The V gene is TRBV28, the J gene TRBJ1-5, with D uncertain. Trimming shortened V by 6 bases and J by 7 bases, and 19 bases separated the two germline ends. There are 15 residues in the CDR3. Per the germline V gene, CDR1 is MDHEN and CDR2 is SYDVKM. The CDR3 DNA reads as TGTGCCAGCAGCACGACACCCCCGTCGCGGCAGCCCCAGCATTTT. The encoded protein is CASSTTPPSRQPQHF.

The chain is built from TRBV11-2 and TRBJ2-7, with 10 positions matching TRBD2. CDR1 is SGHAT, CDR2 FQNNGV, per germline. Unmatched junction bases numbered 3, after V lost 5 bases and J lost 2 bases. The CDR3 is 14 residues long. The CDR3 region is CASSGLADTYEQYF. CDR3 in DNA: TGTGCCAGCAGCGGACTAGCGGACACCTACGAGCAGTACTTC.

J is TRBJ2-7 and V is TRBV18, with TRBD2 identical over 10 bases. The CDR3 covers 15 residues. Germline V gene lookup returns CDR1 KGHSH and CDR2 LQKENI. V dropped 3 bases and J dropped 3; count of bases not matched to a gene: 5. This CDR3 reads CASSPLAGEGYEQYF. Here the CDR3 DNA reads TGTGCCAGCTCACCCCTAGCGGGAGAAGGCTACGAGCAGTACTTC.

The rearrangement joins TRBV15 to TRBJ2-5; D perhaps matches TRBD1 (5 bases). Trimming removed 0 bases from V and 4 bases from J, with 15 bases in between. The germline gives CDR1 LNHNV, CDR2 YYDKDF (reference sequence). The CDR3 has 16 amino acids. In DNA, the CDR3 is TGTGCCACCAGCAGAGAAGGGGTGGGTCAGCGAGAGACCCAGTACTTC. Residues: CATSREGVGQRETQYF.

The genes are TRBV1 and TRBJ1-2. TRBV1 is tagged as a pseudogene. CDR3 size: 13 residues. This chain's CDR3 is CTSSHPWGGLYTF. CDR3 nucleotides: TGCACCAGCAGCCACCCCTGGGGGGGACTCTACACCTTC.

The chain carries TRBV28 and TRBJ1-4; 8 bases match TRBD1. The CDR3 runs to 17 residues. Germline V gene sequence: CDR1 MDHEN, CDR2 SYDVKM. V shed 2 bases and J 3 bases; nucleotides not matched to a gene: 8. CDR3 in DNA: TGTGCCAGCAGTTTAGTCGGCAGGGGGCGACCTAATGAAAAACTGTTTTTT. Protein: CASSLVGRGRPNEKLFF.